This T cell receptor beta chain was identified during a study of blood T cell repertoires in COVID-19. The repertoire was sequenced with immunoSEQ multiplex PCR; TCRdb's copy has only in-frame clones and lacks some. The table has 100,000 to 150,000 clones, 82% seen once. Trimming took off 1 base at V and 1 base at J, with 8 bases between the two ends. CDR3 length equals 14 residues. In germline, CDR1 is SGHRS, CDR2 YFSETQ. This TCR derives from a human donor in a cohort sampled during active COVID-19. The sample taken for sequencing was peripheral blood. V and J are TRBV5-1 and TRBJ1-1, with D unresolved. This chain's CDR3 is CASSLRGENTEAFF. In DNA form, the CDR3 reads TGCGCCAGCAGCTTGAGAGGTGAGAACACTGAAGCTTTCTTT.